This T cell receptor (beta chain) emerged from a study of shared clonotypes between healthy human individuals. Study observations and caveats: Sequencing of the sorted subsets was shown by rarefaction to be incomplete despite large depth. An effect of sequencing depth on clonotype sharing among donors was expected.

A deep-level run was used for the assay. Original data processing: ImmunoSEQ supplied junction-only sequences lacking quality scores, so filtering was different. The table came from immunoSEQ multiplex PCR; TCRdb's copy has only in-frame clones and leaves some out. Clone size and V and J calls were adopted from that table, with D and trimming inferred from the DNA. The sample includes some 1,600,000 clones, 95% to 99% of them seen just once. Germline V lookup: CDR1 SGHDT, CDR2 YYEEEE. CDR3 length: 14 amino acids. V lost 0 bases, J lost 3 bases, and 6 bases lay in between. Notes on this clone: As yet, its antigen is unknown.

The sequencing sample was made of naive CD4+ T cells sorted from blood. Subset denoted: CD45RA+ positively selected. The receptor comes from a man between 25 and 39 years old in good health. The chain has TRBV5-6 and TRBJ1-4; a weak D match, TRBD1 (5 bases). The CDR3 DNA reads TGTGCCAGCAGCTTGGGAGGGGCTAATGAAAAACTGTTTTTT. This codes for CASSLGGANEKLFF.